This TCR beta chain was captured in a study of blood T cell repertoires in COVID-19. Study in general: Sources were T cells, B-cell-depleted T cells, or PBMCs; the material itself was cDNA or gDNA.

Patients at the Seattle site were enrolled during active infection and followed longitudinally. Per the original data handling: Amplified reference gene primers provided the basis for estimating nucleated cell counts. Assay: immunoSEQ multiplex PCR; the TCRdb copy retains only in-frame clones and omits some. The V and J calls and clone size were taken over from that table, and D and trimming were inferred from the DNA. The repertoire has roughly 84,000 clones, under 80% of them found once; the top ten carry roughly 36%. This CDR3 spans 14 amino acids. V lost 7 bases to trimming and J lost 0 bases; unmatched junction nucleotides: 8. From germline, CDR1 is SQVTM and CDR2 ANQGSEA.

Sequencing used peripheral blood. The receptor's source is a man in his 60s with COVID-19, enrolled during active disease. The chain joins TRBV29-1 to TRBJ1-2; 7 bases match TRBD1. The CDR3 sequence: CSARQGMANYGYTF. The CDR3 nucleotides are TGCAGCGCAAGACAGGGAATGGCTAACTATGGCTACACCTTC.